Sequencing of this TCR beta chain was carried out in a study of T cells in Graves' hyperthyroidism and ophthalmopathy. Study-wide results and caveats: In the blood, most expanded thyroid clonotypes above 0.001 appeared as well.

Investigators excluded patients with uncontrolled infection, other autoimmune disease, pregnancy or lactation. The PBMCs were sourced from fresh peripheral blood (about 9.7 ml). Regarding this clonotype: Antigen specificity is unknown.

There were TCR beta CDR3 regions amplified from RNA transcripts. Using the HTBI primer set, a first-round RT-PCR was run on the TCR CDR3. In TCRdb, the multiplex PCR reads were re-called with MiXCR into one record per CDR3 protein. Among under 300,000 distinct CDR3 sequences listed, 13% to 15% were seen once. Germline CDR1 and CDR2: LNHDA and SQIVND (reference sequence). V gave up 2 bases and J gave up 7 bases; unmatched junction bases: 8. The CDR3 extends over 15 amino acids. Sequenced sample: blood. The clonotype was recovered from a woman between 45 and 60 years old with Graves' hyperthyroidism that later progressed to Graves' ophthalmopathy. This chain joins TRBV19 and TRBJ2-7; 10 bases are shared with TRBD2. The CDR3 coding sequence is TGTGCCAGTAGTATAAGGACTAGCGGCCCTAGAGAGCAGTACTTC. Translating it yields CASSIRTSGPREQYF.